Shown below are 22 T cell receptor beta chains from a single sample sequenced in a study of T cells in Graves' hyperthyroidism and ophthalmopathy. Authors of the study amplified TCR beta CDR3 regions from RNA transcripts. First-round RT-PCR with HTBI primers amplified the TCR CDR3 region. TCRdb recomputed calls from the multiplex PCR reads with MiXCR, one row per CDR3 protein. The sample holds 400,000 to 550,000 distinct CDR3 sequences; around a quarter are singletons and the top ten take approximately 10%. The sequenced sample was blood. The receptors come from a woman aged 25 to 39 with Graves' ophthalmopathy.

V and J are TRBV19 and TRBJ2-3, with 8 bases identical to TRBD2. Unmatched junction bases numbered 9, after V lost 5 bases and J lost 5 bases. The CDR3 totals 15 residues. CDR1 is LNHDA, CDR2 SQIVND, per germline (reference sequence). CDR3 residues: CASSLSGGGGDTQYF. As DNA, the CDR3 is TGTGCCAGTAGTCTAAGCGGGGGCGGGGGAGATACGCAGTATTTT.

The rearrangement uses TRBV30 and TRBJ1-2, with TRBD1 as a possible D gene (5 bases). This CDR3 comprises 13 residues. Looked up from germline, CDR1 is GTSNPN and CDR2 is SVGIG (reference sequence). V lost 1 base and J 8 bases, leaving 14 bases between the germline ends. Written as DNA, the CDR3 is TGTGCCTGGAGTGCACGCAGGGCGGGCGGCTACACCTTC. Encoded protein: CAWSARRAGGYTF.

This clonotype was detected a few times. The V call is TRBV20-1, the J call TRBJ2-7; 7 nucleotides line up with TRBD1. CDR1 and CDR2 (germline): DFQATT, SNEGSKA (reference sequence). The V and J ends lost 5 bases and 5 bases, in that order; junction bases with no gene match: 9. The CDR3 covers 13 residues. The chain's CDR3 is CSAVPTGNHEQYF. CDR3 DNA sequence: TGCAGTGCTGTACCGACAGGGAACCACGAGCAGTACTTC.

This clonotype occurred many times. The V and J genes are TRBV7-2 and TRBJ2-7, with a weak D call TRBD1 (6 bases). V shed 4 bases and J shed 1 base, with 11 bases lying between them. This CDR3 region has 14 residues. Germline lookup yields CDR1 SGHTA and CDR2 FQGNSA. CDR3 sequence: CASSSGAPSYEQYF. CDR3 bases: TGTGCCAGCAGCTCAGGGGCCCCGTCCTACGAGCAGTACTTC.

The CDR3 protein is CSALCGGKDSNQPQHF. The CDR3, as DNA: TGCAGCGCGTTGTGCGGGGGGAAGGATAGCAATCAGCCCCAGCATTTT. The gene calls are TRBV29-1 and TRBJ1-5; perhaps TRBD1 as D (5 bases). V lost 7 bases to trimming and J lost 0 bases, with 19 bases between them. Germline V lookup: CDR1 SQVTM, CDR2 ANQGSEA. This CDR3 contains 16 residues.

This clonotype was picked up many times. J is TRBJ2-7 and V is TRBV28; D perhaps matches TRBD1 (6 bases). Germline V gives CDR1 MDHEN, CDR2 SYDVKM. The CDR3 is 14 residues long. The V gene lost 6 bases and the J gene lost 2 bases, with 14 bases spanning the gap. The CDR3 reads CASSKGQSPYEQYF. The CDR3, as DNA: TGTGCCAGCAGCAAAGGACAGTCCCCCTACGAGCAGTACTTC.

This clonotype was observed at least ten times. The chain recombines TRBV11-2 with TRBJ1-1; 8 bases are shared with TRBD1. The CDR3 runs 15 residues. Germline V CDR1 and CDR2: SGHAT, FQNNGV. J was trimmed by 1 base and V by 3 bases; bases with no gene match: 4. CDR3 protein: CASSFLTGGNTEAFF. The CDR3 bases are TGTGCCAGCAGCTTCTTAACAGGGGGGAACACTGAAGCTTTCTTT.

This clonotype was seen at least ten times. The CDR3 sequence: CASSLERSYGYTF. The CDR3 DNA follows: TGTGCCAGCAGTTTAGAAAGGTCATATGGCTACACCTTC. V usage is TRBV12-3 or TRBV12-4 and J usage is TRBJ1-2; no definite D call. Trimming removed 1 base from V and 5 bases from J, with 8 bases in between. The CDR3 loop spans 13 amino acids.

This clonotype was detected a few times. Here the CDR3 DNA reads TGTGCCAGCAGCTTAGATGCCGGGGTTGCGACCCAGTACTTC. It codes for CASSLDAGVATQYF. This chain joins TRBV7-2 and TRBJ2-5, with D possibly being TRBD2 (5 bases). This CDR3 is built from 14 residues. Per the germline V gene, CDR1 is SGHTA and CDR2 is FQGNSA. V was clipped by 1 base and J by 7 bases, with 13 bases between them.

This clonotype was counted at least ten times. This rearrangement joins TRBV7-3 to TRBJ1-1, with 8 bases identical to TRBD1. This CDR3 region has 15 residues. Trimming cost V 4 bases and J 5 bases; bases outside gene matches: 9. Germline V gene sequence: CDR1 SGHTA, CDR2 FQGTGA. The CDR3 loop is CASSSSGQGETEAFF. The CDR3 DNA reads TGTGCCAGCAGCTCTTCCGGACAGGGCGAAACTGAAGCTTTCTTT.

This sequence joins TRBV5-1 and TRBJ2-2; D call uncertain. The CDR3 is made up of 13 amino acids. Germline-derived CDR1 and CDR2 are SGHRS and YFSETQ. With 5 bases removed from V and 0 bases from J, the gap between germline ends came to 5 bases. The CDR3 coding sequence is TGCGCCAGCAGACCAGCGAACACCGGGGAGCTGTTTTTT. The encoded protein is CASRPANTGELFF.

The chain carries TRBV5-5 and TRBJ1-5; no clear D gene. V gave up 6 bases and J gave up 0 bases, with 10 bases separating them. The CDR3 loop spans 14 amino acids. Germline CDR1 reads SGHKS; CDR2 reads YYEKEE (reference sequence). CDR3 residues: CASNAVYSNQPQHF. Written as DNA, the CDR3 is TGTGCCAGCAATGCAGTTTATAGCAATCAGCCCCAGCATTTT.

The sample holds many counts of this clonotype. The rearrangement links TRBV12-3 or TRBV12-4 to TRBJ1-1, with no clear D. The CDR3 loop spans 14 amino acids. V was shortened by 3 bases and J by 4 bases, with 12 bases between the two germline ends. The CDR3 sequence: CASSLGGSSTEAFF. DNA of the CDR3: TGTGCCAGCAGTTTGGGCGGGAGCTCCACTGAAGCTTTCTTT.

This clonotype came up a few times. The chain uses TRBV5-1 and TRBJ1-1; D may be TRBD1 (5 bases). This CDR3 region has 18 residues. Trimming took off 0 bases at V and 0 bases at J, with 18 bases between the two ends. CDR1 is SGHRS and CDR2 is YFSETQ in the germline V gene. The CDR3 DNA follows: TGCGCCAGCAGCTTGGAGCCCAGACAGAAGATAATGAACACTGAAGCTTTCTTT. It yields the protein CASSLEPRQKIMNTEAFF.

This clonotype has a count of ten or more. The chain uses TRBV7-9 and TRBJ2-7; D is possibly TRBD2 (6 bases). The CDR3 contains 14 residues. Germline V gene sequence: CDR1 SEHNR, CDR2 FQNEAQ (reference sequence). Trimming removed 1 base at V and 5 bases at J, with 12 bases between. The CDR3 sequence is CASSLGRGSDEQYF. The CDR3 coding sequence is TGTGCCAGCAGCTTAGGGAGGGGTAGCGACGAGCAGTACTTC. Full variable domain (rest looked up from reference TRBV7-9 and TRBJ2-7): DTGVSQNPRHKITKRGQNVTFRCDPISEHNRLYWYRQTLGQGPEFLTYFQNEAQLEKSRLLSDRFSAERPKGSFSTLEIQRTEQGDSAMYLCASSLGRGSDEQYFGPGTRLTVT.

This clonotype was picked up a small number of times. The chain is built from TRBV20-1 and TRBJ1-6; TRBD1 is a possible D gene (5 bases). CDR3 length: 15 amino acids. Germline V gives CDR1 DFQATT, CDR2 SNEGSKA (reference sequence). Trimming took 4 bases from V and 10 from J, leaving 20 bases between them. The CDR3 DNA follows: TGCAGTGCTATTCAGGGTTACGTCGCATTATCACCCCTCCACTTT. Residues: CSAIQGYVALSPLHF.

This clonotype was recorded a few times. The chain combines TRBV5-6 with TRBJ1-2, with D possibly TRBD1 on 5 matching bases. Germline lookup yields CDR1 SGHDT and CDR2 YYEEEE. Deletions cut 0 bases from V and 8 bases from J, with 20 bases between. The CDR3 spans 16 residues. CDR3 nucleotides: TGTGCCAGCAGCTTGGAATGGCGGGGGGAAACGAAAGGCTACACCTTC. It translates to CASSLEWRGETKGYTF.

This clonotype has a count of ten or more. The chain uses TRBV11-2 and TRBJ1-1; D is possibly TRBD1 (5 bases). CDR1 is SGHAT, CDR2 FQNNGV, per germline. This CDR3 has 14 amino acids. Trimming took off 2 bases at V and 4 bases at J, with 11 bases between the two ends. The CDR3 protein is CASSLRTGVTEAFF. Written as DNA, the CDR3 is TGTGCCAGCAGCTTACGGACGGGGGTCACTGAAGCTTTCTTT.

The table lists this clonotype with many counts. The CDR3 DNA sequence: TGCGCCAGCAGCCAAGTCGACATCGGATACGAGCAGTACTTC. Residues: CASSQVDIGYEQYF. This chain links TRBV4-3 with TRBJ2-7, with D unclear. Germline-derived CDR1 and CDR2 are LGHNA and YSLEER. The CDR3 sequence is 14 residues long. V was cut by 1 base and J by 4 bases, with 11 bases left in between.

The V call is TRBV12-3 or TRBV12-4, the J call TRBJ1-2; D perhaps matches TRBD1 (6 bases). Trimming cost V 4 bases and J 1 base, with 13 bases left between them. The CDR3 totals 15 residues. The CDR3 bases are TGTGCCAGCAGTTCACCTAAACAGGGTAACTATGGCTACACCTTC. It codes for CASSSPKQGNYGYTF.

This clonotype was seen a single time. This rearrangement joins TRBV20-1 to TRBJ1-5; D is ambiguous. The CDR3 loop spans 14 amino acids. Germline-derived CDR1 and CDR2 are DFQATT and SNEGSKA (reference sequence). V was cut by 3 bases and J by 1 base, with 10 bases left in between. CDR3 nucleotides: TGCAGTGCTAGTGGCGGGTGGAGCAATCAGCCCCAGCATTTT. Its translation is CSASGGWSNQPQHF.

This clonotype was detected many times. This chain uses TRBV7-9 with TRBJ2-7; D unclear. The CDR3 has 13 residues. The V gene lost 5 bases and the J gene lost 3 bases, with 11 bases spanning the gap. The V gene's germline CDR1 is SEHNR and CDR2 FQNEAQ (reference sequence). The DNA of the CDR3 is TGTGCCAGCAGCCCCTCATGGGACTACGAGCAGTACTTC. It specifies CASSPSWDYEQYF.